This record looks at one T cell receptor beta chain sequence and its context. This sample stems from a study of blood T cells in healthy people across ages. A second PCR, run for 7 to 11 cycles, used a sample-barcoded 5' primer plus a J-beta primer mix. A single record per CDR3 protein comes from TCRdb applying MiXCR to the 5' RACE reads. The data contain about 1.6 million distinct CDR3 sequences, approximately 32% of them singletons. Trimming took 7 bases from V and 8 from J, leaving 18 bases between them. The CDR3 spans 14 residues. The origin of this receptor is a woman in her twenties or thirties in good health. The J gene is TRBJ2-1, the V gene TRBV12-3 or TRBV12-4, with D unresolved. Sequences were obtained from blood. The CDR3 coding sequence is TGTGCCAGCACCGCGAACTATGACTCCGATGAGCAGTTCTTC. Protein sequence: CASTANYDSDEQFF.